This T cell receptor (beta chain) originates from a study of CD8+ T cells in alopecia areata. Study-level points and caveats: TCRs were shared less clearly across patients than in mice, possibly for HLA-related reasons.

After pooling, cutaneous lymph node cells were sorted with CD4, CD8alpha, NKG2D, NKG2ACE and other markers. In this sample, this clone turned up a few times. Its antigen is not identified. Germline and genes: mouse. The read finishes 4 residues shy of the CDR3 end, and the germline J gene is used to complete it. CDR1 is NNHDY, CDR2 SYVADS, per germline. V gave up 5 bases and J gave up 0 bases, with 8 bases separating them. The CDR3 extends over 13 amino acids. It was cDNA, reverse transcribed from extracted RNA, that served as the sequencing template. Using immunoSEQ multiplex PCR, the repertoire was profiled, and TCRdb retains in-frame clones only, with some absent. The sample shows roughly 260,000 clones, none of them appearing just once.

The clonotype originates from a C3H/HeJ mouse with alopecia areata. This strain's MHC haplotype is H2-k. Sequenced: CD4+ T cells sorted from a lymph node. This sequence joins TRBV13-3 and TRBJ1-1; D is unresolved. CDR3 DNA, as far as it was read: TGTGCCAGCAGAGACAAATCAAACACA. Its protein product is CASRDKSNT. The full CDR3 protein reads CASRDKSNTEVFF.